Below are 8 T cell receptor beta chains sequenced from a single sample in a study of CD8+CD57+ T cells in acquired aplastic anemia. It was genomic DNA that served as the template for profiling TCR beta VDJ and CDR3. TCRdb redid the calling of the reads with MiXCR, one entry per CDR3 protein. The sample has more than 150,000 distinct CDR3 sequences, over 60% seen once; the top ten hold under 60%. Input material: sorted CD4+, CD8+, or CD8+CD57+ T cells (not recorded which) from PBMCs. These TCRs come from a human donor with severe aplastic anemia or a healthy control (not recorded which).

V and J are TRBV29-1 and TRBJ1-1, with D perhaps TRBD1 (5 bases). The CDR3 is 15 residues long. The germline V gene encodes CDR1 SQVTM and CDR2 ANQGSEA. Trimming cost V 4 bases and J 0 bases, with 15 bases left between them. CDR3 bases: TGCAGCGTTGTGCAGACAGCGCCTATGAACACTGAAGCTTTCTTT. Amino acids: CSVVQTAPMNTEAFF. Complete variable domain (other parts from reference TRBV29-1 and TRBJ1-1): SAVISQKPSRDICQRGTSLTIQCQVDSQVTMMFWYRQQPGQSLTLIATANQGSEATYESGFVIDKFPISRPNLTFSTLTVSNMSPEDSSIYLCSVVQTAPMNTEAFFGQGTRLTVV.

The chain is built from TRBV9 and TRBJ2-7; D call uncertain. This CDR3 is 15 amino acids long. Trimming shortened V by 0 bases and J by 0 bases, and 10 bases separated the two germline ends. Germline CDR1 reads SGDLS; CDR2 reads YYNGEE. The CDR3 is CASSVGLISSYEQYF. CDR3 nucleotides: TGTGCCAGCAGCGTAGGTCTGATCTCCTCCTACGAGCAGTACTTC.

With respect to this clonotype: One end of the junction does not line up with germline, which may come from a read error. V usage is TRBV19 and J usage is TRBJ2-6, with 8 bases identical to TRBD1. The germline CDR1 and CDR2 sequences are LNHDA and SQIVND (reference sequence). The CDR3 loop spans 16 amino acids. This CDR3 reads CTSKVDRGSGANVLTF. As DNA, the CDR3 is TGTACCAGTAAGGTCGACAGGGGATCTGGGGCCAACGTCCTGACTTTC.

V and J are TRBV20-1 and TRBJ2-1; 10 bases line up with TRBD1. Germline V lookup: CDR1 DFQATT, CDR2 SNEGSKA (reference sequence). With 3 bases clipped from V and 4 bases from J, the junction kept 3 bases outside the gene matches. The CDR3 loop spans 14 amino acids. The CDR3 here is CSASWDRGYNEQFF. The CDR3 coding sequence is TGCAGTGCTAGCTGGGACAGGGGATACAATGAGCAGTTCTTC.

V is TRBV5-4 and J is TRBJ2-7; TRBD2 matches at 9 bases. Germline trimming cut 4 bases from V and 2 bases from J; bases unmatched to any gene: 7. CDR3 length equals 15 residues. CDR1 and CDR2 (germline): SGHNT, YYREEE (reference sequence). CDR3 DNA sequence: TGTGCCAGCAGCGAAACTAGCGGGCGAACCTACGAGCAGTACTTC. It is translated as CASSETSGRTYEQYF.

CDR3 bases: TGCAGCGTTGAGGGGACAGGGGTAGGAGGCTACACCTTC. Translated: CSVEGTGVGGYTF. The chain has TRBV29-1 and TRBJ1-2, with 10 nucleotides matching TRBD1. Germline CDR1 is SQVTM and CDR2 is ANQGSEA. V lost 3 bases, J lost 8 bases, and 6 bases stayed unmatched. CDR3 size: 13 residues.

This clonotype was counted between two and nine times. The V gene is TRBV20-1, the J gene TRBJ2-7; TRBD1 might be the D (6 bases). Deletions cut 0 bases from V and 0 bases from J, with 12 bases between. The CDR3 totals 15 residues. CDR1 DFQATT and CDR2 SNEGSKA come from the germline V gene (reference sequence). CDR3 sequence reads: CSARDWDTLSYEQYF. Here the CDR3 DNA reads TGCAGTGCTAGAGACTGGGACACGCTCTCCTACGAGCAGTACTTC.

This sequence joins TRBV5-1 and TRBJ2-1; D possibly matches TRBD1 or TRBD2 (5 bases each). Germline V CDR1 and CDR2: SGHRS, YFSETQ. This CDR3 has 13 residues. V was pared by 4 bases and J by 5 bases, with 10 bases between. CDR3 loop: CASSLGGDNEQFF. The CDR3 region has the DNA TGCGCCAGCAGCCTTGGGGGAGACAATGAGCAGTTCTTC.